This is a list of T cell receptor beta chains from one sample in a study of regulatory T cells in long-lasting Graves disease. One entry per CDR3 protein results from TCRdb running MiXCR on the multiplex PCR reads. The data contain some 370,000 distinct CDR3 sequences, around 21% of them singletons. The sample here was peripheral blood mononuclear cells (PBMCs), taken when the disease was refractory, from a patient treated with antithyroid drugs. The origin of the receptors is a female donor with Graves disease. The CDR3 runs from the conserved cysteine through the conserved F or W. Fields, in order: D gene, V gene, J gene, clone size, CDR3 DNA, CDR3 protein. The D gene is left open where the match is weak. Clone size is stated in some rows and not others, as once, few, many or a class when expanded.

NA	TRBV7-8	TRBJ1-5	many	TGTGCCAGCAGCTTAGGGGGCAGGGTTTATCAGCCCCAGCATTTT	CASSLGGRVYQPQHF
NA	TRBV6-1	TRBJ2-7	many	TGTGCCAGCAGCGAGACCTACGAGCAGTACTTC	CASSETYEQYF
NA	TRBV14	TRBJ2-5	NA	TGTGCCAGCAGCCAAGGCCAAGTGGGGACCCAGTACTTC	CASSQGQVGTQYF
TRBD2	TRBV6-1	TRBJ2-2	NA	TGTGCCAGCACCGGACTAGCGGGAACCGGGGAGCTGTTTTTT	CASTGLAGTGELFF
NA	TRBV12-3/TRBV12-4	TRBJ2-7	few	TGTGCCAGCAGATCGGACCCGTCAGAATACGAGCAGTACTTC	CASRSDPSEYEQYF
TRBD2	TRBV6-2/TRBV6-3	TRBJ2-2	few	TGTGCCAGCAGTTACTCTGGACTAGCGGGAGATGTGTTTAGGGACACCGGGGAGCTGTTTTTT	CASSYSGLAGDVFRDTGELFF
TRBD2	TRBV7-2	TRBJ2-2	many	TGTGCCAGCAGCCCGACTAGCTTCACCGGGGAGCTGTTTTTT	CASSPTSFTGELFF
NA	TRBV7-8	TRBJ2-7	NA	TGTGCCAGCAGCTTAAGAGACTGGTCCTACGAGCAGTACTTC	CASSLRDWSYEQYF
NA	TRBV7-9	TRBJ2-2	NA	TGTGCCAGCAGCTCTACAGGGATAGGGGACACCGGGGAGCTGTTTTTT	CASSSTGIGDTGELFF
NA	TRBV2	TRBJ1-2	many	TGTGCCAGCCACTCCGAGGGGGAGAGAGCTAACTATGGCTACACCTTC	CASHSEGERANYGYTF
NA	TRBV12-5	TRBJ1-1	NA	TGTGCTAGTGGTCATCGGTTGAACACTGAAGCTTTCTTT	CASGHRLNTEAFF
NA	TRBV11-2	TRBJ1-2	many	TGTGCCAGCAGCTTAGCGCCAGGGGTAGGAGGCTACACCTTC	CASSLAPGVGGYTF
TRBD1	TRBV4-1	TRBJ1-4	once	TGCGCCAGCAGCCAATTGACAGGGACTCAGGAAAAACTGTTTTTT	CASSQLTGTQEKLFF
NA	TRBV6-1	TRBJ2-7	many	TGTGCCAGCAGTGAGGCGGGATCACCCTACGAGCAGTACTTC	CASSEAGSPYEQYF
NA	TRBV7-2	TRBJ1-3	few	TGTGCCAGCAGCTTAACGGAAGTCTCTGGAAACACCATATATTTT	CASSLTEVSGNTIYF
TRBD1	TRBV20-1	TRBJ2-7	few	TGCAGTGCTAGTCAATACAGGGGGCGCGACTACGAGCAGTACTTC	CSASQYRGRDYEQYF
NA	TRBV6-2/TRBV6-3	TRBJ1-2	NA	TGTGCCAGCAGTGTAATTCAGGGGAGTAACTATGGCTACACCTTC	CASSVIQGSNYGYTF
TRBD2	TRBV6-1	TRBJ2-7	NA	TGTGCCAGCAGACCCCTAGCGGGCACCTACGAGCAGTACTTC	CASRPLAGTYEQYF
NA	TRBV7-2	TRBJ2-7	many	TGTGCCAGCAGCTTAGACTCTTTCGGCGAGCAGTACTTC	CASSLDSFGEQYF
TRBD1	TRBV4-3	TRBJ2-5	NA	TGCGCCAGCAGCCAAGCCATAGTGGACAGGGGGCAGGGAGAGACCCAGTACTTC	CASSQAIVDRGQGETQYF
NA	TRBV20-1	TRBJ2-7	few	TGCAGTGCAGATGGGCTCACCGTGGGGCAATACGAGCAGTACTTC	CSADGLTVGQYEQYF
TRBD1	TRBV6-1	TRBJ1-5	NA	TGTGCCAGCAGTGTCCGGACAGGGTTTGGGCAGCCCCAGCATTTT	CASSVRTGFGQPQHF
NA	TRBV5-1	TRBJ1-1	NA	TGCGCCAGCAGCTGGACAGAAAGGAACACTGAAGCTTTCTTT	CASSWTERNTEAFF
TRBD2	TRBV6-1	TRBJ2-7	many	TGTGCCAGCAGTCCTCCCTACCTAGCGGTTAGCCTCTACGAGCAGTACTTC	CASSPPYLAVSLYEQYF
TRBD1	TRBV30	TRBJ1-1	NA	TGTGCCTGGAGTGTCAACACTATCCGGGACAGGGACACTGAAGCTTTCTTT	CAWSVNTIRDRDTEAFF
TRBD1	TRBV11-2	TRBJ2-2	many	TGTGCCAGCAGCTTTGAGGGGGCGTACACCGGGGAGCTGTTTTTT	CASSFEGAYTGELFF
NA	TRBV6-1	TRBJ2-5	NA	TGTGCCAGCGGAGAACAGATAGCCCAAGAGACCCAGTACTTC	CASGEQIAQETQYF
TRBD2	TRBV30	TRBJ2-1	few	TGTGCCTGGAGTGTCGGGAGGGCCTTGAACGAGCAGTTCTTC	CAWSVGRALNEQFF
TRBD2	TRBV6-1	TRBJ2-5	many	TGTGCCAGCAGTGAACTCGCGGGAGGTTGGGAGACCCAGTACTTC	CASSELAGGWETQYF
TRBD2	TRBV7-9	TRBJ2-2	NA	TGTGCCAGCAGCTTATCCAGCGGGAGGGCCCTCACGGCCGGGGAGCTGTTTTTT	CASSLSSGRALTAGELFF
NA	TRBV14	TRBJ1-1	NA	TGTGCCAGCAGCCAAGGGGGAGGACAGAACACTGAAGCTTTCTTT	CASSQGGGQNTEAFF
TRBD1	TRBV11-2	TRBJ2-2	few	TGTGCCAGCAGCCCCATACAGGGGGCCCTCTCCGGGGAGCTGTTTTTT	CASSPIQGALSGELFF
NA	TRBV18	TRBJ2-7	few	TGTGCCAGCTCGCAACAGGAGACCCTCTCCTACGAGCAGTACTTC	CASSQQETLSYEQYF
NA	TRBV6-9	TRBJ2-7	few	TGTGCCAGCAGTTACGCCCAGGGGTGGTACGAGCAGTACTTC	CASSYAQGWYEQYF
NA	TRBV18	TRBJ1-6	few	TGTGCCAGCTCACCACCGGGACCCAATAATTCACCCCTCCACTTT	CASSPPGPNNSPLHF
NA	TRBV6-1	TRBJ2-2	few	TGTGCCAGCATGGGCGGGGCGCCCGGGGAGCTGTTTTTT	CASMGGAPGELFF
NA	TRBV6-1	TRBJ2-5	few	TGTGCCAGCAGTGACTTGACTAGACAGGAGACCCAGTACTTC	CASSDLTRQETQYF
NA	TRBV28	TRBJ1-4	many	TGTGCCACCTCCCCGGGCAACGGGGTTCGGTCTAATGAAAAACTGTTTTTT	CATSPGNGVRSNEKLFF
NA	TRBV18	TRBJ1-2	many	TGTGCCAGCTCACAATCGGCAGGGGATGGCTACACCTTC	CASSQSAGDGYTF
TRBD2	TRBV2	TRBJ2-7	many	TGTGCCAGCAGTGAAGCAGCGGGAGTGTACGAGCAGTACTTC	CASSEAAGVYEQYF
NA	TRBV25-1	TRBJ1-5	few	TGTGCCAGCAGTGTTTGCCCCGTGGGTAGCAATCAGCCCCAGCATTTT	CASSVCPVGSNQPQHF
NA	TRBV19	TRBJ2-5	NA	TGTGCCAGTAGTATGGACAGCTCACAAGAGACCCAGTACTTC	CASSMDSSQETQYF
TRBD1	TRBV5-4	TRBJ1-2	NA	TGTGCCAGCAGCCCCCCGGGACAGTCTATGGGCTACACCTTC	CASSPPGQSMGYTF